The clone carrying this T cell receptor beta chain has a handful of counts. The entry originates in a study of cytomegalovirus exposure and HLA in healthy donors. Per the germline V gene, CDR1 is MNHNY and CDR2 is SVGAGI (reference sequence). The CDR3 extends over 12 amino acids. V shed 2 bases, J shed 5 bases, and the junction held 0 bases outside the gene matches. Primers for the PCR totalled 60 Vbeta and 13 Jbeta. TCRdb keeps only in-frame clones here, not all; method: immunoSEQ multiplex PCR. Of more than 85,000 clones in the sample, roughly three fifths are singletons; the top ten hold around 5%.

The TCR sequence derives from a human donor in good health. The V and J genes are TRBV6-6 and TRBJ2-7, with 7 bases identical to TRBD1. Sequencing used PBMCs. CDR3 residues: CASSYQGDEQYF. DNA of the CDR3: TGTGCCAGCAGTTACCAGGGGGACGAGCAGTACTTC.